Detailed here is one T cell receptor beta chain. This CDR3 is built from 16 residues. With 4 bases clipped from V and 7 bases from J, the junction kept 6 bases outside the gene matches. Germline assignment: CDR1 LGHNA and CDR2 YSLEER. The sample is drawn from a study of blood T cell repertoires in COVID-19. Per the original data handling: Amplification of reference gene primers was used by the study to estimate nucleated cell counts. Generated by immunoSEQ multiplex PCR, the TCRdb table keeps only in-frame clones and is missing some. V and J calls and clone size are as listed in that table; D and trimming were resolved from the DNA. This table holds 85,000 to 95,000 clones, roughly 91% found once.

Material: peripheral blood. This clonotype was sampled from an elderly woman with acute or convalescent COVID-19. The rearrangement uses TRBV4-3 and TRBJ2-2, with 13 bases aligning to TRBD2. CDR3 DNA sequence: TGCGCCAGCAGCCCAGGGACTAGCGGGGTGATCGGGGAGCTGTTTTTT. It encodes CASSPGTSGVIGELFF.